This T cell receptor beta chain came from a study of preoperative IRX-2 immunotherapy in early breast cancer. The V gene lost 3 bases and the J gene lost 3 bases, with 14 bases spanning the gap. The CDR3 is made up of 15 amino acids. CDR1 is LNHDA and CDR2 is SQIVND in the germline V gene (reference sequence). Treatment specified: preoperative locoregional IRX-2 cytokine immunotherapy. This table comes from immunoSEQ multiplex PCR, and its TCRdb copy is limited to in-frame clones, with some not included. The sample contains about 28,000 clones, 65% to 85% of which appear only once. Sample acquisition took place from a patient treated with IRX-2 immunotherapy. The chain employs TRBV19 and TRBJ1-2; no reliable D call. This TCR was recovered from a human donor with breast cancer. In DNA, the CDR3 is TGTGCCAGTAGTATCATGGGTAATTTGGACTATGGCTACACCTTC. It is translated as CASSIMGNLDYGYTF.